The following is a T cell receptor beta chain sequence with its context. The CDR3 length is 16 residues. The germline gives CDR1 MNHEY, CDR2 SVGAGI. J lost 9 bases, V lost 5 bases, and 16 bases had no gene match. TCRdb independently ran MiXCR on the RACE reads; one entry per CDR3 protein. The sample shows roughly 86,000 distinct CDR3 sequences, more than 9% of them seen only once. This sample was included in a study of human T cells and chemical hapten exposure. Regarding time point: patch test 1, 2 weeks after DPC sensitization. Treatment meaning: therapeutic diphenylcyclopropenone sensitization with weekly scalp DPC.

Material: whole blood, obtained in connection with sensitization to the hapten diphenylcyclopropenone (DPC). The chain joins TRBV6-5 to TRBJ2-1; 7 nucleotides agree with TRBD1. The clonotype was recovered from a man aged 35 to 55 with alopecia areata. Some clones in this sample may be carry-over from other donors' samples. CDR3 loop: CASSAPRYRGFAEQFF. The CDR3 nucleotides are TGTGCCAGCAGTGCCCCTCGGTACAGGGGCTTTGCTGAGCAGTTCTTC.